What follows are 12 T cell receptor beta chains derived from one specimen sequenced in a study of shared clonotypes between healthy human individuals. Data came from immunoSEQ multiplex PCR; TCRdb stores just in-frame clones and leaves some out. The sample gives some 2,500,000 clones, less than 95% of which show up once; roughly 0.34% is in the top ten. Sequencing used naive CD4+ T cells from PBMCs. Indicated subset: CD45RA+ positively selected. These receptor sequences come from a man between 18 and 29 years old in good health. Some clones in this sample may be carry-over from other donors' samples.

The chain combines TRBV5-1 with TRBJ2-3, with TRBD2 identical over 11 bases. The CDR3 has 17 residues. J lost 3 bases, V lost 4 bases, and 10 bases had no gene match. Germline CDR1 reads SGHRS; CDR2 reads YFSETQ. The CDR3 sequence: CASSATGLAAETDTQYF. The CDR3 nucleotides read TGCGCCAGCAGCGCGACGGGACTAGCGGCGGAGACAGATACGCAGTATTTT.

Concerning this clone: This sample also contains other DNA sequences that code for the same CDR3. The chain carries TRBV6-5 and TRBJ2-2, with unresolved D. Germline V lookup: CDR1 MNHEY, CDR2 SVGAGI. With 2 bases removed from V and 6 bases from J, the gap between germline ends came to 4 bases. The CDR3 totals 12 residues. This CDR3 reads CASSYGPGELFF. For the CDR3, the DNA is TGTGCCAGCAGTTACGGACCCGGGGAGCTGTTTTTT.

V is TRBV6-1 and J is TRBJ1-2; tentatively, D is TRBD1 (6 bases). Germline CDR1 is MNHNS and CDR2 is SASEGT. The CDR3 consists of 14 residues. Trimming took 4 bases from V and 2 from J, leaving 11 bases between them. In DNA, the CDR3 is TGTGCCAGCAGTGTACAACAGGGAAACTATGGCTACACCTTC. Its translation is CASSVQQGNYGYTF.

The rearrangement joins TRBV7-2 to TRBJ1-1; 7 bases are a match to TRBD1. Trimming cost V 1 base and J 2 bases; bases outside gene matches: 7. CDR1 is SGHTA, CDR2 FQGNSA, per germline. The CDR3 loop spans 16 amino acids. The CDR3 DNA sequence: TGTGCCAGCAGCTTAGTGACAGGGATGGCAAACACTGAAGCTTTCTTT. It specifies CASSLVTGMANTEAFF.

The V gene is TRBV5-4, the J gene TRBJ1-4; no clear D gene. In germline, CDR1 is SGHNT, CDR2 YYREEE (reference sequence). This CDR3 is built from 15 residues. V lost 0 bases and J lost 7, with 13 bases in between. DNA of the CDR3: TGTGCCAGCAGCTTGGGAGGTAGGACGCGTGAAAAACTGTTTTTT. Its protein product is CASSLGGRTREKLFF.

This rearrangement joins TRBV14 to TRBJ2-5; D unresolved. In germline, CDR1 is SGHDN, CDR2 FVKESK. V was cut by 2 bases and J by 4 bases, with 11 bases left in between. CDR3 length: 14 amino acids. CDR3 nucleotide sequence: TGTGCCAGCAGCCAAAGAACATTCCGAGAGACCCAGTACTTC. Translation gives CASSQRTFRETQYF. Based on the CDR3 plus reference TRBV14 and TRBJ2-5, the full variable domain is EAGVTQFPSHSVIEKGQTVTLRCDPISGHDNLYWYRRVMGKEIKFLLHFVKESKQDESGMPNNRFLAERTGGTYSTLKVQPAELEDSGVYFCASSQRTFRETQYFGPGTRLLVL.

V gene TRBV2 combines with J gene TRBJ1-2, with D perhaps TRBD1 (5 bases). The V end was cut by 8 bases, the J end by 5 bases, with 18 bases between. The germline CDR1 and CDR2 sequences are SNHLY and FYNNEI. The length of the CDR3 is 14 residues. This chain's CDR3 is CASVPSGTAYGYTF. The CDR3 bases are TGTGCCAGCGTTCCCTCCGGGACGGCTTATGGCTACACCTTC.

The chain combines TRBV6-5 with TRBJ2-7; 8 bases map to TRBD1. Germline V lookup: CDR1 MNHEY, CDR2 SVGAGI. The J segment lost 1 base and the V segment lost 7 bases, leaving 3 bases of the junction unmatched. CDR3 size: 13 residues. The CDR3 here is CASKTGGSYEQYF. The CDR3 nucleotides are TGTGCCAGCAAAACAGGGGGTTCCTACGAGCAGTACTTC.

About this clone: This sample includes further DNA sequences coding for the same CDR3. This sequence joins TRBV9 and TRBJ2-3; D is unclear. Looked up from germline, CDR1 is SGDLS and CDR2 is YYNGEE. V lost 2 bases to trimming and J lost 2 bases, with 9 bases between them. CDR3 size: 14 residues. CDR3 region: CASSVGSLTDTQYF. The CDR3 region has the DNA TGTGCCAGCAGCGTCGGCAGCCTCACAGATACGCAGTATTTT.

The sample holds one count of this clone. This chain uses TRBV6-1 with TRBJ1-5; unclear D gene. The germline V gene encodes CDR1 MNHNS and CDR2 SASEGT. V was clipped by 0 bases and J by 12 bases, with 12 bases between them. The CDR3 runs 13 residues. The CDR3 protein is CASSEAPQPGQHF. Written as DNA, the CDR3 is TGTGCCAGCAGTGAAGCGCCCCAGCCGGGCCAGCATTTT.

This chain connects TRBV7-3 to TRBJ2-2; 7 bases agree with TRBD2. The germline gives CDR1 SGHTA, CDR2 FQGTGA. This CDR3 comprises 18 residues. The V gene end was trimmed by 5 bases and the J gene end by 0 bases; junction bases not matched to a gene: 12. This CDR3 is CASSLLALRETNTGELFF. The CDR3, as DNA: TGTGCCAGCAGCCTACTAGCATTGCGGGAGACGAACACCGGGGAGCTGTTTTTT.

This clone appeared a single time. This CDR3 reads CASSGAGGDYF. CDR3 sequence (DNA): TGCGCCAGCAGCGGTGCAGGGGGCGACTACTTC. This sequence joins TRBV5-1 and TRBJ2-7, with TRBD1 matching over 8 bases. J was trimmed by 13 bases and V by 4 bases; bases with no gene match: 7. This CDR3 contains 11 residues. The germline gives CDR1 SGHRS, CDR2 YFSETQ.